The clone carrying this T cell receptor (beta chain) is labeled as medium-sized (0.01 to 0.1%). What it binds is unknown. Assay used: immunoSEQ multiplex PCR; TCRdb lists only in-frame clones, some missing. The profile shows about 44,000 clones, roughly two thirds of them singletons. This sample is part of a study of PD-1 blockade in classical Hodgkin lymphoma. Findings and caveats of the study: Patients with a complete response exhibited baseline diversity comparable to newly diagnosed patients. Diversity in CD4+ TCRs, unlike that measured in CD8+ TCRs, had risen significantly by C4D1. TCR diversity at baseline was reported to be reduced in newly diagnosed patients relative to healthy donors.

V lost 0 bases to trimming and J lost 3 bases, with 9 bases between them. Germline V gives CDR1 LGHNA, CDR2 YSLEER. There are 15 residues in the CDR3. The time point denotes: cycle 4 day 1 (C4D1), after more than five weeks of nivolumab. No patient escaped relapse after autologous stem cell transplantation, and brentuximab vedotin exposure varied. Best response was recorded as complete response, partial response or progressive disease. The clonotype originates from a human donor with classical Hodgkin lymphoma. The material was peripheral blood mononuclear cells (PBMCs), obtained before the fourth cycle of nivolumab. V usage is TRBV4-3 and J usage is TRBJ2-1; perhaps TRBD2 as D (5 bases). CDR3 bases: TGCGCCAGCAGCCAAGAACTAGGGATCTACAATGAGCAGTTCTTC. Its translation: CASSQELGIYNEQFF.